This T cell receptor beta chain was found in a study of shared clonotypes between healthy human individuals. Study-level results: Although depth was large, rarefaction showed that sequencing of the sorted subsets was incomplete.

The CDR3 extends over 15 amino acids. In germline, CDR1 is SEHNR, CDR2 FQNEAQ (reference sequence). V lost 6 bases, J lost 0 bases, and 12 bases lay in between. A few counts support this clone. Its specificity is unknown. Generated by immunoSEQ multiplex PCR, the TCRdb table keeps only in-frame clones and is missing some. The sample comprises approximately 2,000,000 clones, just under 95% of which are singletons, and 0.37% rests with the top ten. The source material was naive CD4+ T cells from PBMCs. Noted subset: CD45RA+ positively selected. The TCR originated in a man aged 18 to 29 in good health. Some clones in this sample may be carry-over from other donors' samples. The V gene is TRBV7-9, the J gene TRBJ1-3, with a weak D call TRBD1 (5 bases). The CDR3 sequence: CASSPTESSGNTIYF. The CDR3 DNA reads TGTGCCAGCAGTCCGACAGAAAGCTCTGGAAACACCATATATTTT.